Shown below are 3 T cell receptor beta chains from a single sample sequenced in a study of neurological immune-mediated disorders (dated by TCRdb to the late 2010s). The intended sense of this specimen's time point label: longitudinal time-point 3. Receptor libraries were prepared by 5' RACE. Instrument used: Illumina HiSeq 2500. TCRdb trimmed public reads at Q25 via fastp, called clones via MiXCR and kept in-frame beta chains. When rows share a CDR3 protein, they turn into one entry using the most common DNA and genes. The sample contains more than 100,000 distinct CDR3 sequences, 9.5% to 14% of them found a single time. Together, the top ten hold around 3.1% of the sample. Sequenced: PBMCs. The source of these receptors is a female donor with HTLV-1-associated myelopathy (HAM/TSP).

This clonotype was found many times. The CDR3 DNA sequence: TGCAGCGTTCCAGGGGGCCGCTCCTACGAGCAGTACTTC. This encodes CSVPGGRSYEQYF. This chain uses TRBV29-1 with TRBJ2-7; the match to TRBD1 covers 8 bases. V shed 5 bases and J 0 bases; nucleotides not matched to a gene: 3. There are 13 residues in the CDR3. Germline CDR1 reads SQVTM; CDR2 reads ANQGSEA.

In its sample, this clonotype was seen many times. The chain joins TRBV5-1 to TRBJ2-2; D is unclear. CDR3 size: 13 residues. The germline V and J ends were trimmed by 6 bases and 6 bases, with 12 bases remaining between them. Germline CDR1 reads SGHRS; CDR2 reads YFSETQ. This CDR3 reads CASKPDEPGELFF. CDR3 DNA sequence: TGCGCCAGCAAGCCGGATGAGCCCGGGGAGCTGTTTTTT.

This rearrangement joins TRBV5-4 to TRBJ2-7, with 8 bases lining up with TRBD2. CDR1 and CDR2 (germline): SGHNT, YYREEE (reference sequence). The CDR3 runs 15 residues. With 0 bases clipped from V and 6 bases from J, the junction kept 8 bases outside the gene matches. CDR3 bases: TGTGCCAGCAGCTTGGATCCGCGGGGGGCGGCCGAGCAGTACTTC. Protein: CASSLDPRGAAEQYF.